The clone carrying this T cell receptor (beta chain) was detected many times. The antigen is undetermined. The data were taken from a study of T-cell memory formation after mild COVID-19. Looking at the study overall: TCR clusters were largely donor specific. Whole-study results and caveats: Later expanders leaned CD4+, whereas day 15 to 85 contracting clones were balanced CD4/CD8. Pre-infection memory carried some responding clones, suggesting that cross-reactive memory joined. CD4+ clones that contracted lay mainly in CM and EM; CD8+ ones lay in EMRA.

Each CDR3 protein is one row after TCRdb ran MiXCR on the 5' RACE reads. Among about 270,000 distinct CDR3 sequences listed, around 17% were seen once. Looked up from germline, CDR1 is SGHRS and CDR2 is YFSETQ. Trimming took 1 base from V and 4 from J, leaving 11 bases between them. CDR3 length: 14 residues. The sample taken for sequencing was PBMCs or a T cell subset sorted from them (not recorded which). The sequence was obtained from a man younger than 30 who had mild COVID-19 (a few samples of this study predate the infection). Cell type and time point are not known. V is TRBV5-1 and J is TRBJ2-5; possibly TRBD1 for D (5 bases). CDR3 nucleotides: TGCGCCAGCAGCTTGACCCTCCAGGGAGAGACCCAGTACTTC. It codes for CASSLTLQGETQYF.